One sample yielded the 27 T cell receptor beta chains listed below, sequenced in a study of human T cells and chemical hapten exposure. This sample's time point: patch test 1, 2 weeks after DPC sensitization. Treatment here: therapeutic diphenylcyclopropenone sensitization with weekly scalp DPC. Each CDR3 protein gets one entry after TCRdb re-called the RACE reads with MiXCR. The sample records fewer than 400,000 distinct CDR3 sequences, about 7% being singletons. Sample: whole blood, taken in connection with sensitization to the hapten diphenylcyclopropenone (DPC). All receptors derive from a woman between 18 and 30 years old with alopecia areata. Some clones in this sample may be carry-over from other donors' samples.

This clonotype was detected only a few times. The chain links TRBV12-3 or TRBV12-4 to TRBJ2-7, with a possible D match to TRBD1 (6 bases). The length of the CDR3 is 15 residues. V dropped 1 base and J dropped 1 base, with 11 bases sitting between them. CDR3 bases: TGTGCCAGCAGTTTAGGGTCGCAGGGGTCCTACGAGCAGTACTTC. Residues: CASSLGSQGSYEQYF.

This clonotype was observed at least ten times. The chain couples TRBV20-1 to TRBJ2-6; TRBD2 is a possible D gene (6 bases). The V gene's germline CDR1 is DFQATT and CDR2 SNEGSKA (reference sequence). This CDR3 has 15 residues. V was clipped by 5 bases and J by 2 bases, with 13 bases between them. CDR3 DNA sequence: TGCAGTGCTGCCTGGGGAGGTACTGGGGCCAACGTCCTGACTTTC. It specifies CSAAWGGTGANVLTF.

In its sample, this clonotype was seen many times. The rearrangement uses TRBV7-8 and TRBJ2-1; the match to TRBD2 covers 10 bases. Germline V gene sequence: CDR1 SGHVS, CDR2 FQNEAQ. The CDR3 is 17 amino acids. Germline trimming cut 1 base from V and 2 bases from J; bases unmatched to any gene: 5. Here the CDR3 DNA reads TGTGCCAGCAGCTTAGTGTCCAGCGGGGGGGCCTACAATGAGCAGTTCTTC. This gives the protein CASSLVSSGGAYNEQFF.

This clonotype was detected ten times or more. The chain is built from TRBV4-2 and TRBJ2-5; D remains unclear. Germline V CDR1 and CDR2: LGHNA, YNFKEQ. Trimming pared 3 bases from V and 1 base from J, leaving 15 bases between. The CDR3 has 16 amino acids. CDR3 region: CASSHTSGVVQETQYF. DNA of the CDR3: TGTGCCAGCAGCCACACGAGTGGGGTAGTCCAAGAGACCCAGTACTTC.

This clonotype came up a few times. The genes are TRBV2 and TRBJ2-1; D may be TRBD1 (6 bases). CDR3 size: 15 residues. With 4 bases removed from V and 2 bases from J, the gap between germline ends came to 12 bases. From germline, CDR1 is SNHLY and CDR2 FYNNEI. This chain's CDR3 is CASSVEGVAYNEQFF. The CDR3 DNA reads TGTGCCAGCAGTGTCGAGGGGGTCGCCTACAATGAGCAGTTCTTC.

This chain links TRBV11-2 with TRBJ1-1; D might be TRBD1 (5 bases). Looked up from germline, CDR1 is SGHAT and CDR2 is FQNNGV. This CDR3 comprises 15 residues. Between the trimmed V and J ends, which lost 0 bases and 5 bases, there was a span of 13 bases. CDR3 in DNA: TGTGCCAGCAGCTTAGATCAGGGATGGAATACTGAAGCTTTCTTT. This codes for CASSLDQGWNTEAFF.

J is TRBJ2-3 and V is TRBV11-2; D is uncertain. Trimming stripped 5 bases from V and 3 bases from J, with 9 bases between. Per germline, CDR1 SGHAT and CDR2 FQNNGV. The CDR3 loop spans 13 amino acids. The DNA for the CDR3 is TGTGCCAGCAGCCAAATCTATACAGATACGCAGTATTTT. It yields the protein CASSQIYTDTQYF.

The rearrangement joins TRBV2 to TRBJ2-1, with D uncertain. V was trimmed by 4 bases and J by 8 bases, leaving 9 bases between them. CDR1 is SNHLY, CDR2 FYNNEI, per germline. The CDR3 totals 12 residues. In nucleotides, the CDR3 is TGTGCCAGCAGTGGCGGTTGGGATGAGCAGTTCTTC. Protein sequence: CASSGGWDEQFF. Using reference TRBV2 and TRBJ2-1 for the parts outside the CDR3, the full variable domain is EPEVTQTPSHQVTQMGQEVILRCVPISNHLYFYWYRQILGQKVEFLVSFYNNEISEKSEIFDDQFSVERPDGSNFTLKIRSTKLEDSAMYFCASSGGWDEQFFGPGTRLTVL.

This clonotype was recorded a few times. The CDR3 coding sequence is TGTGCCAGCAGCTTAGTCCCCGCGGAGACCCAGTACTTC. This encodes CASSLVPAETQYF. The chain carries TRBV5-4 and TRBJ2-5; D unclear. This CDR3 region has 13 residues. The germline V and J ends were trimmed by 2 bases and 5 bases, with 10 bases remaining between them. Germline CDR1 reads SGHNT; CDR2 reads YYREEE (reference sequence).

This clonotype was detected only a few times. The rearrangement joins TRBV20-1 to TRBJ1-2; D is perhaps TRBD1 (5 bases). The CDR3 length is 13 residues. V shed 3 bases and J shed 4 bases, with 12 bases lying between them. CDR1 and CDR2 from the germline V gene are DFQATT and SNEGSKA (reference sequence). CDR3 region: CSASGRGTYGYTF. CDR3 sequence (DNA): TGCAGTGCTAGTGGTCGGGGGACCTATGGCTACACCTTC.

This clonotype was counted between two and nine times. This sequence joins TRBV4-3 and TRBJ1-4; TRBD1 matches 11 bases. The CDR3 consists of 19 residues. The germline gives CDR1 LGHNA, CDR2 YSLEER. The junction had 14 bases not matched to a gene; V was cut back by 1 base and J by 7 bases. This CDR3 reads CASSQAFMRTGGLGEKLFF. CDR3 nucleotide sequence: TGCGCCAGCAGCCAAGCGTTCATGAGGACAGGGGGCCTTGGTGAAAAACTGTTTTTT.

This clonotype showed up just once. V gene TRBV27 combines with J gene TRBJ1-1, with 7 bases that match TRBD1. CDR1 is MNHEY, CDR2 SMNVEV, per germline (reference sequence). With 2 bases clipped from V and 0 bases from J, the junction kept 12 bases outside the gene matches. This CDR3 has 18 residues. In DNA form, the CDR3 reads TGTGCCAGCAGTTTAGGTCTTTCAGGGGGAGGCATGAACACTGAAGCTTTCTTT. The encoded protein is CASSLGLSGGGMNTEAFF.

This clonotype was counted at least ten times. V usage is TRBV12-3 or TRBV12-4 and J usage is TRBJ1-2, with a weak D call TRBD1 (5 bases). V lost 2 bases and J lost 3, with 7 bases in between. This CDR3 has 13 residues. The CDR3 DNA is TGTGCCAGCAGTTTACAGGGATACTATGGCTACACCTTC. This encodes CASSLQGYYGYTF.

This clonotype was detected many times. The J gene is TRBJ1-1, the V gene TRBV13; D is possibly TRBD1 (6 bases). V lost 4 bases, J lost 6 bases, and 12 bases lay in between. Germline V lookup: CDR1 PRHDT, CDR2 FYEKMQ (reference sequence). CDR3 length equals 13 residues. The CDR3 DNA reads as TGTGCCAGCAGCTCGACAGGCGGGGCTGAAGCTTTCTTT. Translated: CASSSTGGAEAFF.

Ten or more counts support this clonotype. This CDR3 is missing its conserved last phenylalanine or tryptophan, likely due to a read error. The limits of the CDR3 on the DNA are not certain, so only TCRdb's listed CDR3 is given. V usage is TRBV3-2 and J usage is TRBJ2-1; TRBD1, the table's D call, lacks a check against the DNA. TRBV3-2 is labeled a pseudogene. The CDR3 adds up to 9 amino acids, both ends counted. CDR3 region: CASSEDRVR.

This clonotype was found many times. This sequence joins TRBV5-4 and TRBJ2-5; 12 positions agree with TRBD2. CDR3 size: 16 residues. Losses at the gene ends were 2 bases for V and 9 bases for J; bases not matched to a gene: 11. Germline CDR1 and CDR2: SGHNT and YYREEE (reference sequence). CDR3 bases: TGTGCCAGCAGCTTCGTGACTAGCGGGGGCCTTACTCCCCAGTACTTC. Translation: CASSFVTSGGLTPQYF.

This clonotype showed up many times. The CDR3 reads CASSQDSASGERTQYF. CDR3 DNA: TGTGCCAGCAGCCAAGATTCAGCTAGTGGGGAGCGGACCCAGTACTTC. The rearrangement uses TRBV4-2 and TRBJ2-5, with D perhaps TRBD2 (5 bases). V was pared by 0 bases and J by 7 bases, with 18 bases between. Germline CDR1 reads LGHNA; CDR2 reads YNFKEQ. The CDR3 has 16 amino acids.

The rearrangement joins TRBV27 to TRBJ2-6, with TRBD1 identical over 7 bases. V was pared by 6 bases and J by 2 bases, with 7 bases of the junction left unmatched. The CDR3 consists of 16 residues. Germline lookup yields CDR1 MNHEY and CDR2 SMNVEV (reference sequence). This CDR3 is CASRLDRVPGANVLTF. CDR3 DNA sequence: TGTGCCAGCAGGCTAGACAGGGTCCCTGGGGCCAACGTCCTGACTTTC.

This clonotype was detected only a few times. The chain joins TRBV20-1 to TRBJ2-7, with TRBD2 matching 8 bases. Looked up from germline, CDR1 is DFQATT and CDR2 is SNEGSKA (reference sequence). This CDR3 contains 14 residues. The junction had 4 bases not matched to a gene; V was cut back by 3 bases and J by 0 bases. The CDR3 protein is CSASSGESSYEQYF. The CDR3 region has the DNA TGCAGTGCTAGTAGCGGGGAAAGCTCCTACGAGCAGTACTTC.

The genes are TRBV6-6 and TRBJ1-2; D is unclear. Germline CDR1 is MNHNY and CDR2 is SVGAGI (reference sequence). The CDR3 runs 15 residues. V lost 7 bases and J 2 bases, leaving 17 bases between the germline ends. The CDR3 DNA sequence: TGTGCCAGCAATTTAGTTCCCTCAAGCAACTATGGCTACACCTTC. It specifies CASNLVPSSNYGYTF.

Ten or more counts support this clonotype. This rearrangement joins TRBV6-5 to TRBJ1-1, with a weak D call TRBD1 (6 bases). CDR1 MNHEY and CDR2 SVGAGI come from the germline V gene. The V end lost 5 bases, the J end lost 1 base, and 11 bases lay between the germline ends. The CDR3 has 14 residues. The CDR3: CASSTADRNTEAFF. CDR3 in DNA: TGTGCCAGCAGTACAGCGGACAGGAACACTGAAGCTTTCTTT.

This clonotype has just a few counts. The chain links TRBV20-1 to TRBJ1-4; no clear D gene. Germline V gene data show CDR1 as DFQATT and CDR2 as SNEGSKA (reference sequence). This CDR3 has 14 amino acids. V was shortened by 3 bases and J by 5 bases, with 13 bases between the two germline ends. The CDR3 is CSASFPPENEKLFF. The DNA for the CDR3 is TGCAGTGCTAGTTTCCCCCCTGAAAATGAAAAACTGTTTTTT.

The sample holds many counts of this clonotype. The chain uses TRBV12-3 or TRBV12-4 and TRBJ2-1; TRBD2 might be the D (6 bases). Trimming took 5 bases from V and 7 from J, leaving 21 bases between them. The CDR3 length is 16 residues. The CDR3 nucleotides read TGTGCCAGCAGTCCCACCGGGACTCCACCGGGGAATGAGCAGTTCTTC. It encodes CASSPTGTPPGNEQFF.

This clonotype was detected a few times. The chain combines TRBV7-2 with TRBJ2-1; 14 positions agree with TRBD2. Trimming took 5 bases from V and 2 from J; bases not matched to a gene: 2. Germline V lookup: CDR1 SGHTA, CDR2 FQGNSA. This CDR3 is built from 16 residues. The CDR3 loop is CASSRLAGGAYNEQFF. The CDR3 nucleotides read TGTGCCAGCAGCCGACTAGCGGGGGGGGCCTACAATGAGCAGTTCTTC.

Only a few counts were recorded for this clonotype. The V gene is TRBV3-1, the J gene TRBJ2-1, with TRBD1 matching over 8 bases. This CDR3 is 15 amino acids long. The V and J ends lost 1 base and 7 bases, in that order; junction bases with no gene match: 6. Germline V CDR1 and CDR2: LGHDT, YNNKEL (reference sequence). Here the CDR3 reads CASSQVGQGANEQFF. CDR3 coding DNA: TGTGCCAGCAGCCAAGTGGGGCAGGGGGCGAATGAGCAGTTCTTC.

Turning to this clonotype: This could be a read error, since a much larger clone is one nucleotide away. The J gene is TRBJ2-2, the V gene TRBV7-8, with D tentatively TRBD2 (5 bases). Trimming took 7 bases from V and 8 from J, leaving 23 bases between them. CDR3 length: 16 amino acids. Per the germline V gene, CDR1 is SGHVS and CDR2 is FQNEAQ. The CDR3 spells CASNPWIGAGGGELFF. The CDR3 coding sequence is TGTGCCAGCAACCCTTGGATTGGCGCAGGAGGTGGGGAGCTGTTTTTT.

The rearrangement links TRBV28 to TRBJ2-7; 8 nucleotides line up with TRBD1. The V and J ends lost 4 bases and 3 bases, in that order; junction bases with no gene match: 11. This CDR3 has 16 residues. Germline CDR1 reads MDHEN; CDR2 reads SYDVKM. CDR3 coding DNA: TGTGCCAGCAGTTCCAACCTTAGACAGGGGATCTACGAGCAGTACTTC. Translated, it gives CASSSNLRQGIYEQYF. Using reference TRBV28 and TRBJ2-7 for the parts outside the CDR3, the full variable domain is DVKVTQSSRYLVKRTGEKVFLECVQDMDHENMFWYRQDPGLGLRLIYFSYDVKMKEKGDIPEGYSVSREKKERFSLILESASTNQTSMYLCASSSNLRQGIYEQYFGPGTRLTVT.